Included here is one TCR beta chain sequence, with context. Its antigen is unidentified. These data belong to a study of cytomegalovirus exposure and HLA in healthy donors. About the study: There were 117 million unique TCR beta sequences, drawn from about 180 million T cells, in an earlier analysis. Study-level results: V- and J-gene trimming of TCR beta was linked (in a later analysis) to a missense DCLRE1C variant. Evidence from a later analysis indicated that most CMV-associated TCR beta chains looked HLA-restricted. Among the sequence variants, a highly shared cluster was likely an artifact of sequencing.

A multiplex PCR was run with 60 Vbeta primers and 13 Jbeta primers. The method was immunoSEQ multiplex PCR; TCRdb's version includes in-frame clones alone and lacks a portion of them. This sample has some 180,000 clones, with around 83% found just once. Germline CDR1 SGDLS, CDR2 YYNGEE. This CDR3 contains 13 residues. The germline V and J ends were trimmed by 4 bases and 10 bases, with 15 bases remaining between them. Sequenced: PBMCs. This chain links TRBV9 with TRBJ2-1, with D hard to call. The source is a man aged 40-55 years in good health and CMV-seropositive. CDR3 sequence reads: CASSLRVGQEQFF. DNA of the CDR3: TGTGCCAGCAGCCTCCGGGTGGGTCAGGAGCAGTTCTTC.